Below, 17 T cell receptor beta chains from the same sample are listed, as sequenced in a study of identical twins. MiXCR was run by TCRdb on the 5' RACE reads, yielding one entry per CDR3 protein. Of some 760,000 distinct CDR3 sequences detected, approximately 18% appear once; the ten largest clones hold over 10%. The data were also submitted as part of a second study, on T cells expressing NK-cell markers.

Input material: PBMCs. The source of these receptors is a woman in her late teens or twenties in good health.

This clonotype was counted a few times. This chain joins TRBV12-3 or TRBV12-4 and TRBJ2-7; 13 nucleotides match TRBD2. V shed 4 bases and J 4 bases; nucleotides not matched to a gene: 10. The CDR3 extends over 17 amino acids. CDR3 sequence (DNA): TGTGCCAGCAGTTACGGACTAGCGGGGGAGTCCCTTTACGAGCAGTACTTC. This gives the protein CASSYGLAGESLYEQYF.

This clonotype was detected ten times or more. The chain is built from TRBV2 and TRBJ1-2; D is ambiguous. V was shortened by 3 bases and J by 2 bases, with 7 bases between the two germline ends. Germline assignment: CDR1 SNHLY and CDR2 FYNNEI. The CDR3 extends over 13 amino acids. The CDR3 DNA is TGTGCCAGCAGTGACGCTGGAAACTATGGCTACACCTTC. It codes for CASSDAGNYGYTF.

The chain has TRBV3-1 and TRBJ1-4; TRBD1 is a possible D gene (6 bases). The V end was cut by 1 base, the J end by 3 bases, with 12 bases between. The CDR3 sequence is 16 residues long. CDR1 LGHDT and CDR2 YNNKEL come from the germline V gene (reference sequence). CDR3 protein: CASSQGAYRANEKLFF. The CDR3 DNA reads as TGTGCCAGCAGCCAAGGAGCTTACAGGGCTAATGAAAAACTGTTTTTT. Together with reference TRBV3-1 and TRBJ1-4, the CDR3 gives the full variable domain: DTAVSQTPKYLVTQMGNDKSIKCEQNLGHDTMYWYKQDSKKFLKIMFSYNNKELIINETVPNRFSPKSPDKAHLNLHINSLELGDSAVYFCASSQGAYRANEKLFFGSGTQLSVL.

The genes are TRBV5-1 and TRBJ2-1, with D unclear. CDR3 size: 14 residues. Trimming removed 4 bases from V and 0 bases from J, with 8 bases in between. Germline lookup yields CDR1 SGHRS and CDR2 YFSETQ. CDR3 sequence (DNA): TGCGCCAGCAGCACGACCCCCTCCTACAATGAGCAGTTCTTC. Its translation is CASSTTPSYNEQFF.

This clonotype came up a few times. The V call is TRBV6-2 or TRBV6-3, the J call TRBJ2-7; D gene unclear. The germline V and J ends were trimmed by 2 bases and 3 bases, with 11 bases remaining between them. The CDR3 length is 14 residues. The germline CDR1 and CDR2 sequences are MNHEY and SVGEGT. This chain's CDR3 is CASSYANTNYEQYF. The CDR3 DNA follows: TGTGCCAGCAGTTACGCGAACACCAACTACGAGCAGTACTTC.

This clonotype turned up a few times. The chain carries TRBV29-1 and TRBJ2-3; D not resolved. Trimming pared 5 bases from V and 1 base from J, leaving 7 bases between. Germline V lookup: CDR1 SQVTM, CDR2 ANQGSEA. This CDR3 has 12 residues. CDR3 bases: TGCAGCGTTAGCCAGGGCACAGATACGCAGTATTTT. Its protein is CSVSQGTDTQYF.

This clonotype occurred a few times. The chain links TRBV10-3 to TRBJ2-5; D is possibly TRBD1 or TRBD2 (5 bases each). This CDR3 region has 14 residues. The V gene lost 0 bases and the J gene lost 5 bases, with 10 bases spanning the gap. The germline CDR1 and CDR2 sequences are ENHRY and SYGVKD. The CDR3 is CAISESWGPETQYF. The CDR3, as DNA: TGTGCCATCAGTGAGTCGTGGGGACCCGAGACCCAGTACTTC.

This clonotype was counted ten times or more. The V and J genes are TRBV11-2 and TRBJ2-3; TRBD1 matches 8 bases. CDR1 and CDR2 from the germline V gene are SGHAT and FQNNGV. CDR3 size: 15 residues. J gave up 3 bases and V 5 bases, and 7 bases lay outside the gene matches. CDR3 residues: CASSPRTGSTDTQYF. For the CDR3, the DNA is TGTGCCAGCAGCCCCCGGACAGGGTCGACAGATACGCAGTATTTT.

The rearrangement links TRBV4-2 to TRBJ2-1, with 7 bases identical to TRBD1. The CDR3 extends over 14 amino acids. V was clipped by 0 bases and J by 6 bases; unmatched bases: 2. Germline V gene sequence: CDR1 LGHNA, CDR2 YNFKEQ. CDR3 nucleotide sequence: TGTGCCAGCAGCCAAGATAGGGACAGCAATGAGCAGTTCTTC. Translated, it gives CASSQDRDSNEQFF.

This clonotype was recorded a few times. The V and J genes are TRBV18 and TRBJ1-5, with D perhaps matching TRBD1 (5 bases). The CDR3 has 14 amino acids. Germline CDR1 KGHSH, CDR2 LQKENI. V was clipped by 0 bases and J by 6 bases, with 9 bases between them. The CDR3 DNA sequence: TGTGCCAGCTCACCACCGGGGGAGGGTCAGCCCCAGCATTTT. This codes for CASSPPGEGQPQHF.

There are a few counts of this clonotype. The chain joins TRBV6-2 or TRBV6-3 to TRBJ2-1; 8 bases are shared with TRBD2. V shed 6 bases, J shed 9 bases, and the junction held 7 bases outside the gene matches. This CDR3 region has 13 residues. Germline V gene data show CDR1 as MNHEY and CDR2 as SVGEGT. CDR3 DNA sequence: TGTGCCAGCAGCCCGGGACTAGTTACTGAGCAGTTCTTC. Translating it yields CASSPGLVTEQFF.

In DNA form, the CDR3 reads TGTGCCAGCAGTTACAGTACAGGGGGCCACGAGCAGTACTTC. Its translation: CASSYSTGGHEQYF. The rearrangement links TRBV2 to TRBJ2-7; 9 bases map to TRBD1. The V and J ends lost 5 bases and 5 bases, in that order; junction bases with no gene match: 7. The V gene's germline CDR1 is SNHLY and CDR2 FYNNEI. CDR3 size: 14 residues.

The genes are TRBV20-1 and TRBJ2-5; D not certain. This CDR3 contains 12 residues. Germline lookup yields CDR1 DFQATT and CDR2 SNEGSKA (reference sequence). V was clipped by 5 bases and J by 2 bases, with 9 bases between them. This CDR3 is CSAQRQQETQYF. The CDR3 DNA sequence: TGCAGTGCTCAGCGCCAACAAGAGACCCAGTACTTC.

The count of this clonotype is one. The chain joins TRBV27 to TRBJ1-5; the match to TRBD1 covers 7 bases. Trimming removed 4 bases from V and 8 bases from J; junction bases left unmatched: 14. The germline CDR1 and CDR2 sequences are MNHEY and SMNVEV (reference sequence). CDR3 length: 16 residues. This chain's CDR3 is CASSSSATGKEKPQHF. The CDR3 DNA sequence: TGTGCCAGCAGTTCCTCAGCGACAGGGAAAGAGAAGCCCCAGCATTTT.

As DNA, the CDR3 is TGTGCCAGCAGCTCGACTAGCGGGCCTACCGAGCAGTACTTC. Its translation is CASSSTSGPTEQYF. The gene calls are TRBV7-9 and TRBJ2-7; 10 bases map to TRBD2. V trimming: 4 bases; J trimming: 6 bases; junction bases outside the gene matches: 6. CDR1 and CDR2 from the germline V gene are SEHNR and FQNEAQ (reference sequence). The CDR3 totals 14 residues.

The CDR3 DNA reads TGTGCCAGCAGCCCTACATTGTCCGGGGCTGTGACCCAGTACTTC. This encodes CASSPTLSGAVTQYF. V and J are TRBV7-9 and TRBJ2-5, with D perhaps matching TRBD1 or TRBD2 (5 bases each). CDR3 length: 15 amino acids. The germline V gene encodes CDR1 SEHNR and CDR2 FQNEAQ (reference sequence). V was shortened by 5 bases and J by 7 bases, with 20 bases between the two germline ends.

Turning to this clonotype: A much bigger clone sits one base away, suggesting this may be a read error. This chain links TRBV3-1 with TRBJ2-1; D is unresolved. This CDR3 comprises 15 residues. The germline V gene encodes CDR1 LGHDT and CDR2 YNNKEL (reference sequence). CDR3 nucleotides: TGTGCCACCAGCCATGGGCGGAGCTCCTACAATGAGCAGTTCTTC. Translated: CATSHGRSSYNEQFF.